What follows are 15 T cell receptor beta chains derived from one specimen sequenced in a study of OX40 agonist ivuxolimab in advanced cancers. Sequencing was performed with immunoSEQ multiplex PCR; in TCRdb, only in-frame clones are kept and a portion is missing. This sample carries some 68,000 clones, over 75% of them seen once, and the ten largest clones take less than 14%. The sample here was CD4+ or CD8+ T cells sorted from blood, taken in a trial of the OX40 agonist ivuxolimab. The receptors were gathered from an adult with an advanced solid tumor such as melanoma, head and neck, liver or kidney cancer.

This rearrangement joins TRBV18 to TRBJ2-7; D is ambiguous. Germline CDR1 reads KGHSH; CDR2 reads LQKENI. Trimming took off 4 bases at V and 4 bases at J, with 26 bases between the two ends. The CDR3 loop spans 18 amino acids. The CDR3 protein is CASSRYGPSTSLIYEQYF. The CDR3 nucleotides read TGTGCCAGCTCACGATACGGACCATCAACTTCATTAATTTACGAGCAGTACTTC.

This chain links TRBV28 with TRBJ2-1; maybe TRBD2 (6 bases). V lost 7 bases and J lost 8, with 21 bases in between. CDR1 is MDHEN, CDR2 SYDVKM, per germline. The CDR3 is 15 residues long. The CDR3 DNA sequence: TGTGCCAGCACCTCCCCGGGAGTTGGGGGTCATGAGCAGTTCTTC. It specifies CASTSPGVGGHEQFF.

This clone was detected only a few times. V usage is TRBV28 and J usage is TRBJ1-5; 9 bases align to TRBD1. The CDR3 extends over 15 amino acids. CDR1 is MDHEN and CDR2 is SYDVKM in the germline V gene. V lost 1 base, J lost 5 bases, and 3 bases stayed unmatched. The CDR3 here is CASSLSRTGDQPQHF. The CDR3 DNA is TGTGCCAGCAGTTTATCTCGGACAGGGGATCAGCCCCAGCATTTT. The full variable domain, its missing parts supplied by reference TRBV28 and TRBJ1-5, is DVKVTQSSRYLVKRTGEKVFLECVQDMDHENMFWYRQDPGLGLRLIYFSYDVKMKEKGDIPEGYSVSREKKERFSLILESASTNQTSMYLCASSLSRTGDQPQHFGDGTRLSIL.

The genes are TRBV7-3 and TRBJ2-7, with D possibly being TRBD2 (5 bases). The CDR3 length is 13 residues. Per germline, CDR1 SGHTA and CDR2 FQGTGA. Trimming left V 5 bases short and J 5 bases short, with 13 bases between. The CDR3 DNA reads as TGTGCCAGCAGCAGCGACGGGGTGAACGAGCAGTACTTC. Its protein product is CASSSDGVNEQYF. The full variable domain, its missing parts supplied by reference TRBV7-3 and TRBJ2-7, is GAGVSQTPSNKVTEKGKYVELRCDPISGHTALYWYRQSLGQGPEFLIYFQGTGAADDSGLPNDRFFAVRPEGSVSTLKIQRTERGDSAVYLCASSSDGVNEQYFGPGTRLTVT.

The CDR3 DNA reads as TGTGCCAGCAGAGACGATCGAGGGACAGGCTATGGCTACACCTTC. Translation gives CASRDDRGTGYGYTF. The genes are TRBV6-1 and TRBJ1-2; 8 bases are a match to TRBD1. The CDR3 contains 15 residues. CDR1 MNHNS and CDR2 SASEGT come from the germline V gene. J gave up 4 bases and V 6 bases, and 10 bases lay outside the gene matches.

This clone was detected only a few times. The chain has TRBV18 and TRBJ1-2, with D perhaps TRBD1 (6 bases). The CDR3 is 13 amino acids. Germline values: CDR1 KGHSH, CDR2 LQKENI. The V end lost 6 bases, the J end lost 8 bases, and 16 bases lay between the germline ends. The CDR3 DNA reads TGTGCCAGCTCCCTCACAGGGAGAGAAGGCTACACCTTC. Its translation is CASSLTGREGYTF.

The genes are TRBV28 and TRBJ2-5; a weak D match, TRBD2 (7 bases). The J call may be faulty, since TRBJ2-7 better matches the DNA end. The germline CDR1 and CDR2 sequences are MDHEN and SYDVKM. The CDR3 contains 14 residues. The CDR3 DNA is TGTGCCAGCAGTTTTGCGGGGGCCGCCTACGAGCAGTACTTC. Protein product: CASSFAGAAYEQYF.

The J gene is TRBJ2-1, the V gene TRBV19, with 10 bases matching TRBD1. V gave up 5 bases and J gave up 3 bases; unmatched junction bases: 4. The CDR3 has 15 residues. The germline gives CDR1 LNHDA, CDR2 SQIVND (reference sequence). DNA for the CDR3: TGTGCCAGTAGTTCCGGGACAGGGGTCTACAATGAGCAGTTCTTC. Its protein is CASSSGTGVYNEQFF.

The J gene is TRBJ1-2, the V gene TRBV15; D unresolved. The CDR3 spans 13 residues. CDR1 is LNHNV and CDR2 is YYDKDF in the germline V gene (reference sequence). Trimming removed 0 bases from V and 6 bases from J, with 8 bases in between. The CDR3, as DNA: TGTGCCACCAGCAGAGATGGAGGGAATGGCTACACCTTC. As protein: CATSRDGGNGYTF.

This chain connects TRBV19 to TRBJ2-3, with unresolved D. V lost 5 bases and J 1 base, leaving 4 bases between the germline ends. The germline CDR1 and CDR2 sequences are LNHDA and SQIVND (reference sequence). The CDR3 consists of 12 residues. Written as DNA, the CDR3 is TGTGCCAGTAGTTGGGGCACAGATACGCAGTATTTT. As protein: CASSWGTDTQYF. Based on the CDR3 plus reference TRBV19 and TRBJ2-3, the full variable domain is DGGITQSPKYLFRKEGQNVTLSCEQNLNHDAMYWYRQDPGQGLRLIYYSQIVNDFQKGDIAEGYSVSREKKESFPLTVTSAQKNPTAFYLCASSWGTDTQYFGPGTRLTVL.

V usage is TRBV5-8 and J usage is TRBJ1-6; 8 bases are shared with TRBD1. Trimming took 6 bases from V and 10 from J; bases not matched to a gene: 9. The germline V gene has CDR1 SGHTS and CDR2 YDEGEE. There are 14 residues in the CDR3. CDR3 sequence reads: CASNYRGEWSPLHF. The CDR3 DNA reads as TGTGCCAGCAACTACAGGGGGGAATGGTCACCCCTCCACTTT.

The chain employs TRBV5-1 and TRBJ2-1; 7 bases map to TRBD2. V shed 0 bases and J 3 bases; nucleotides not matched to a gene: 3. This CDR3 comprises 15 residues. CDR1 SGHRS and CDR2 YFSETQ come from the germline V gene. The CDR3 reads CASSLGGRDYNEQFF. The CDR3 nucleotides read TGCGCCAGCAGCTTGGGCGGGAGAGACTACAATGAGCAGTTCTTC.

This rearrangement joins TRBV9 to TRBJ2-4; D may be TRBD1 or TRBD2 (5 bases each). Germline V gene data show CDR1 as SGDLS and CDR2 as YYNGEE. The CDR3 has 16 residues. V lost 4 bases and J 3 bases, leaving 17 bases between the germline ends. The chain's CDR3 is CASSPGPPRGKNIQYF. CDR3 nucleotide sequence: TGTGCCAGCAGCCCGGGACCCCCCCGTGGCAAAAACATTCAGTACTTC. Using reference TRBV9 and TRBJ2-4 for the parts outside the CDR3, the full variable domain is DSGVTQTPKHLITATGQRVTLRCSPRSGDLSVYWYQQSLDQGLQFLIQYYNGEERAKGNILERFSAQQFPDLHSELNLSSLELGDSALYFCASSPGPPRGKNIQYFGAGTRLSVL.

This rearrangement joins TRBV12-5 to TRBJ2-1, with D possibly matching TRBD2 (6 bases). The V end lost 7 bases, the J end lost 6 bases, and 13 bases lay between the germline ends. The length of the CDR3 is 13 residues. Germline V lookup: CDR1 LGHNT, CDR2 FRNRAP. In DNA form, the CDR3 reads TGTGCTAGTGCGGAGGGGTGGGGCAATGAGCAGTTCTTC. Amino acids: CASAEGWGNEQFF.

The chain uses TRBV10-3 and TRBJ2-7, with D possibly matching TRBD1 (6 bases). Germline V gene sequence: CDR1 ENHRY, CDR2 SYGVKD. V was cut by 6 bases and J by 2 bases, with 11 bases left in between. The CDR3 covers 13 residues. The CDR3 DNA reads TGTGCCATCAGAGAGACAGGAACCTACGAGCAGTACTTC. Translated: CAIRETGTYEQYF.